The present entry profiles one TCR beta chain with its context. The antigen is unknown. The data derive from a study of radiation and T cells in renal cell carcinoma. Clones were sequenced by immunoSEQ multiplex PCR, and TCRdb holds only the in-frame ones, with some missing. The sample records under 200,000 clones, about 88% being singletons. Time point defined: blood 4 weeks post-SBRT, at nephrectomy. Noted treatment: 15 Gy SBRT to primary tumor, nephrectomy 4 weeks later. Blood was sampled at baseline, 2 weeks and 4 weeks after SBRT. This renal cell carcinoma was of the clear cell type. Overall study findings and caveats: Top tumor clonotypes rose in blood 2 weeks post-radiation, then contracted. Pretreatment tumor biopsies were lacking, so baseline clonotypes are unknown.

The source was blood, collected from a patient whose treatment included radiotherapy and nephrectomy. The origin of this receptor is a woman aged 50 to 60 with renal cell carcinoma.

This CDR3 reads CASSQEGTGFPYEQYF. CDR3 DNA: TGCGCCAGCAGCCAAGAGGGGACAGGGTTCCCCTACGAGCAGTACTTC. The chain couples TRBV4-3 to TRBJ2-7; 9 positions match TRBD1. Germline assignment: CDR1 LGHNA and CDR2 YSLEER. The V gene end was trimmed by 0 bases and the J gene end by 2 bases; junction bases not matched to a gene: 5. This CDR3 has 16 residues.